The sequence of this TCR beta chain was determined in a study of T-cell memory formation after mild COVID-19. Study as a whole: TCR clusters mostly belonged to single donors. Study-wide results and caveats: CD8+ contracting clones occupied EMRA, while CD4+ ones occupied mainly CM and EM. Certain responding clones were present in pre-infection memory, suggesting participation of cross-reactive memory.

Constant-segment-primed 5'RACE gave TCR alpha and TCR beta cDNA libraries with sample barcodes and UMIs. TCRdb re-derived calls from the 5' RACE reads in MiXCR, one entry per CDR3 protein. Seen here are fewer than 700,000 distinct CDR3 sequences, about a sixth observed once, and the top ten hold around 12%. Worth noting for this clonotype: Its antigen remains unknown.

After removal of 6 bases from V and 1 base from J, the junction contained 7 bases not matched to a gene. Germline V gives CDR1 MNHNY, CDR2 SVGAGI (reference sequence). The CDR3 length is 15 residues. Sequenced material: PBMCs or a T cell subset sorted from them (not recorded which). V is TRBV6-6 and J is TRBJ2-7, with 9 positions matching TRBD1. This TCR derives from an adult woman who had mild COVID-19 (a few samples of this study predate the infection). Cell type and time point are not known. The CDR3 region has the DNA TGTGCCAGCAGGGCCGGGACAGGGTCATCCTACGAGCAGTACTTC. Translating gives CASRAGTGSSYEQYF.